This TCR beta chain came from a study of blood T cell repertoires in COVID-19. Profiled with immunoSEQ multiplex PCR; TCRdb holds only in-frame clones, not every one. This sample has roughly 90,000 clones; more than 75% occur once, and the top ten carry around 5.3%. V lost 3 bases, J lost 5 bases, and 6 bases stayed unmatched. This CDR3 comprises 15 residues. Germline CDR1 reads MNHEY; CDR2 reads SVGAGI. This chain joins TRBV6-5 and TRBJ1-2, with 10 bases that match TRBD1. This receptor was obtained from a man in his forties with acute or convalescent COVID-19. The specimen was peripheral blood. This CDR3 reads CASSYGRQGAYGYTF. The CDR3 bases are TGTGCCAGCAGTTATGGCCGACAGGGGGCGTATGGCTACACCTTC.